The rows below give T cell receptor beta chains drawn from one sample of a study of identical twins. MiXCR, run by TCRdb on the 5' RACE reads, gives a single entry per CDR3 protein. The sample has about 530,000 distinct CDR3 sequences, 20% to 25% seen once. These data were also reused for a study on yellow fever vaccine responses in identical twins.

The material sequenced was CD4+ T cells sorted from blood. These receptors were collected from a woman aged 18-29 years in good health. Both conserved end residues are part of each CDR3. Fields, in order: clone size, J gene, D gene, V gene, CDR3 protein, CDR3 DNA. The D gene is left open where the match is weak. Clone size is shown for a subset of rows, as once, few, many or a class of expanded clone.

NA | TRBJ2-2 | NA | TRBV2 | CASKGHGATGELFF | TGTGCCAGCAAAGGACATGGGGCGACCGGGGAGCTGTTTTTT
NA | TRBJ2-2 | TRBD2 | TRBV12-3/TRBV12-4 | CASRTSGPTGELFF | TGTGCCAGCAGGACTAGCGGCCCCACCGGGGAGCTGTTTTTT
few | TRBJ2-5 | TRBD2 | TRBV20-1 | CSASGVGLAGPQETQYF | TGCAGTGCTAGTGGGGTGGGACTAGCGGGGCCCCAAGAGACCCAGTACTTC
few | TRBJ1-2 | TRBD1 | TRBV5-1 | CASSPGQGTVYGYTF | TGCGCCAGCAGCCCGGGACAGGGGACGGTCTATGGCTACACCTTC
NA | TRBJ2-1 | NA | TRBV2 | CASSVRLQGDEQFF | TGTGCCAGCAGTGTCCGGTTACAGGGTGATGAGCAGTTCTTC
NA | TRBJ2-5 | NA | TRBV2 | CASSGGQEETQYF | TGTGCCAGCAGTGGAGGGCAGGAGGAGACCCAGTACTTC
NA | TRBJ2-1 | NA | TRBV5-6 | CASSLLGAPLLNEQFF | TGTGCCAGCAGCTTGTTGGGGGCTCCACTACTTAATGAGCAGTTCTTC
few | TRBJ2-7 | TRBD1 | TRBV5-1 | CASSLGGQWGEQYF | TGCGCCAGCAGCTTGGGGGGACAGTGGGGCGAGCAGTACTTC
NA | TRBJ2-7 | TRBD1 | TRBV20-1 | CSARGQQGVGYEQYF | TGCAGTGCTAGAGGTCAACAGGGGGTGGGCTACGAGCAGTACTTC
NA | TRBJ1-1 | TRBD1 | TRBV27 | CASTKDRVLGTEVFF | TGTGCCAGCACCAAGGACAGGGTTTTGGGCACTGAAGTTTTCTTT
NA | TRBJ2-1 | TRBD1 | TRBV12-3/TRBV12-4 | CASRQTRGQGPIDEQFF | TGTGCCAGCAGACAAACCCGGGGACAGGGGCCTATCGATGAGCAGTTCTTC
NA | TRBJ2-1 | NA | TRBV5-1 | CASSGGGSGEQFF | TGCGCCAGCAGCGGAGGGGGGAGTGGTGAGCAGTTCTTC
NA | TRBJ2-1 | NA | TRBV11-2 | CASSLGVRGKGQFF | TGTGCCAGCAGCTTAGGGGTTAGGGGAAAAGGGCAGTTCTTC
few | TRBJ2-1 | TRBD2 | TRBV2 | CASSELGGRGNEQFF | TGTGCCAGCAGTGAGTTGGGCGGGAGAGGCAATGAGCAGTTCTTC
few | TRBJ1-4 | TRBD1 | TRBV4-1 | CASSRIQGSIEKLFF | TGCGCCAGCAGCCGAATACAGGGGTCTATCGAAAAACTGTTTTTT
few | TRBJ2-3 | TRBD2 | TRBV20-1 | CCARAASGGSTDTQYF | TGCTGTGCTAGAGCGGCTAGCGGGGGTAGCACAGATACGCAGTATTTT
NA | TRBJ2-5 | TRBD2 | TRBV4-2 | CASSQDLAGETQYF | TGTGCCAGCAGCCAAGACCTAGCGGGAGAGACCCAGTACTTC
few | TRBJ2-1 | TRBD1 | TRBV11-2 | CATQWGTGNNEQFF | TGTGCCACCCAATGGGGGACAGGGAACAATGAGCAGTTCTTC
NA | TRBJ2-1 | NA | TRBV24-1 | CATSPQDSSYNEQFF | TGTGCCACCAGTCCCCAGGACAGTTCCTACAATGAGCAGTTCTTC
NA | TRBJ1-1 | NA | TRBV3-1 | CASSPLGVNTEAFF | TGTGCCAGCAGCCCGCTCGGGGTGAACACTGAAGCTTTCTTT
NA | TRBJ1-4 | TRBD1 | TRBV5-1 | CASSAGGGTEKLFF | TGCGCCAGCAGCGCAGGGGGCGGAACTGAAAAACTGTTTTTT
few | TRBJ1-1 | NA | TRBV28 | CASSLFGSYTEAFF | TGTGCCAGCAGTTTATTCGGTAGTTACACTGAAGCTTTCTTT
few | TRBJ2-2 | TRBD2 | TRBV11-2 | CASTRTSGGLGTGELFF | TGTGCCAGCACCCGGACTAGCGGGGGGCTGGGCACCGGGGAGCTGTTTTTT
NA | TRBJ1-2 | NA | TRBV25-1 | CASSDGGYYGYTF | TGTGCCAGCAGTGATGGAGGGTACTATGGCTACACCTTC
few | TRBJ1-1 | NA | TRBV12-3/TRBV12-4 | CASSFGQGEAFF | TGTGCCAGCAGTTTTGGCCAGGGCGAAGCTTTCTTT
NA | TRBJ1-2 | NA | TRBV14 | CASSQAQGLYGYTF | TGTGCCAGCAGCCAAGCCCAGGGCCTCTATGGCTACACCTTC
NA | TRBJ2-2 | TRBD2 | TRBV9 | CASSVSGGTGELFF | TGTGCCAGCAGCGTGAGCGGGGGCACCGGGGAGCTGTTTTTT
NA | TRBJ2-7 | NA | TRBV2 | CASSDDQGANEQYF | TGTGCCAGCAGCGATGATCAGGGTGCGAACGAGCAGTACTTC
NA | TRBJ2-7 | NA | TRBV28 | CASSPDYSSYEQYF | TGTGCCAGCAGTCCCGACTATAGCTCCTACGAGCAGTACTTC
NA | TRBJ2-2 | NA | TRBV5-5 | CASSWGRMNTGELFF | TGTGCCAGCAGCTGGGGGCGGATGAACACCGGGGAGCTGTTTTTT
NA | TRBJ2-1 | TRBD2 | TRBV5-1 | CASSLRAGGPGEQFF | TGCGCCAGCAGCTTGAGGGCGGGAGGGCCTGGCGAGCAGTTCTTC
few | TRBJ1-1 | TRBD1 | TRBV29-1 | CSVENDRAGTEAFF | TGCAGCGTTGAAAATGACAGGGCGGGCACTGAAGCTTTCTTT
NA | TRBJ2-3 | TRBD1 | TRBV5-1 | CASSSWTGVPISTDTQYF | TGCGCCAGCAGCTCCTGGACAGGGGTCCCAATTAGCACAGATACGCAGTATTTT
few | TRBJ1-1 | NA | TRBV6-1 | CVSSEGMIVNTEAFF | TGTGTCAGCAGTGAGGGGATGATAGTGAACACTGAAGCTTTCTTT
NA | TRBJ1-1 | NA | TRBV10-3 | CAISDLITPNTEAFF | TGTGCCATCAGTGACCTAATAACACCTAACACTGAAGCTTTCTTT
NA | TRBJ2-1 | NA | TRBV15 | CATSTERFYNEQFF | TGTGCCACCAGCACAGAGCGGTTTTACAATGAGCAGTTCTTC
few | TRBJ1-1 | TRBD1 | TRBV6-2/TRBV6-3 | CASSYSRTGTSEAFF | TGTGCCAGCAGTTACTCTCGGACAGGAACATCAGAAGCTTTCTTT
few | TRBJ2-3 | TRBD1 | TRBV9 | CASSSRTGASTDTQYF | TGTGCCAGCAGCTCACGGACAGGGGCTAGCACAGATACGCAGTATTTT
NA | TRBJ1-1 | NA | TRBV20-1 | CSARGTVMNTEAFF | TGCAGTGCTAGAGGGACTGTCATGAACACTGAAGCTTTCTTT
NA | TRBJ2-2 | TRBD2 | TRBV5-1 | CATKLTSGRTNTGELFF | TGCGCCACCAAACTAACTAGCGGGAGGACGAACACCGGGGAGCTGTTTTTT
many | TRBJ2-7 | NA | TRBV24-1 | CATSDLYEQYF | TGTGCCACCAGTGATCTGTACGAGCAGTACTTC
NA | TRBJ1-6 | NA | TRBV28 | CASNRIDNSPLHF | TGTGCCAGCAACAGGATAGATAATTCACCCCTCCACTTT
NA | TRBJ2-1 | TRBD2 | TRBV3-1 | CASRTTTSGKDYNEQFF | TGTGCCAGCAGAACAACGACTAGCGGGAAAGACTACAATGAGCAGTTCTTC
NA | TRBJ1-1 | TRBD1 | TRBV19 | CATSGTGVNTEAFF | TGTGCCACATCCGGGACAGGGGTAAACACTGAAGCTTTCTTT
NA | TRBJ2-1 | NA | TRBV9 | CASSAGTNSYNEQFF | TGTGCCAGCAGCGCCGGGACAAACTCCTACAATGAGCAGTTCTTC
many | TRBJ2-3 | NA | TRBV9 | CASSVDSYTQYF | TGTGCCAGCAGCGTAGATTCCTATACGCAGTATTTT
many | TRBJ1-5 | NA | TRBV12-3/TRBV12-4 | CASSLQGLANQPQHF | TGTGCCAGCAGCCTACAGGGTCTGGCTAATCAGCCCCAGCATTTT
few | TRBJ1-2 | NA | TRBV27 | CASSLGPVVGGYTF | TGTGCCAGCAGTTTAGGACCAGTCGTAGGTGGCTACACCTTC
few | TRBJ1-5 | NA | TRBV5-8 | CASSFMGSNQPQHF | TGTGCCAGCAGCTTTATGGGTAGCAATCAGCCCCAGCATTTT
NA | TRBJ2-2 | NA | TRBV6-1 | CATSRTILVGELFF | TGTGCCACTTCCAGGACTATTCTTGTCGGGGAGCTGTTTTTT
few | TRBJ2-1 | NA | TRBV2 | CASRREPGNEQFF | TGTGCCAGCAGGAGGGAACCAGGCAATGAGCAGTTCTTC
NA | TRBJ2-5 | TRBD2 | TRBV27 | CASSPPGLAGRGTQYF | TGTGCCAGCAGTCCCCCCGGACTAGCGGGACGGGGGACCCAGTACTTC
NA | TRBJ2-1 | TRBD2 | TRBV24-1 | CATSEPTSGTVNEQFF | TGTGCCACCAGTGAACCTACTAGCGGGACCGTCAATGAGCAGTTCTTC
few | TRBJ2-7 | TRBD1 | TRBV9 | CASSASPGQGYEQYF | TGTGCCAGCAGCGCCTCCCCGGGACAGGGGTACGAGCAGTACTTC
few | TRBJ2-5 | TRBD1 | TRBV6-1 | CASKNPTGPETQYF | TGTGCCAGCAAGAACCCGACAGGGCCCGAGACCCAGTACTTC
few | TRBJ2-7 | NA | TRBV5-1 | CASSLLQGPTYEQYF | TGCGCCAGCAGCTTATTGCAGGGGCCAACCTACGAGCAGTACTTC
few | TRBJ2-2 | NA | TRBV20-1 | CSASQQSNTGELFF | TGCAGTGCTAGTCAGCAGTCGAACACCGGGGAGCTGTTTTTT